This T cell receptor beta chain was sequenced during a study of shared clonotypes between healthy human individuals (dated by TCRdb to about 2020). Regarding the study in general: The cohort included three men and a couple of women between 18 and 49 years of age. The study deeply sequenced blood TCR repertoires of about 5 healthy adults to estimate repertoire size and the extent of clonotype sharing between individuals. To increase sequencing depth and limit assay-specific biases, different laboratories used diverse techniques to prepare libraries and sequence TCR repertoires. Between about 0.94 and 8.9 billion PBMCs per donor were obtained by leukapheresis. Per donor, three plates each were used for CD4 naive and CD4 memory, two for CD8 naive, and one for CD8 memory. Overall results and qualifications from the work: Naive subsets generally had larger estimated clonotype richness than memory subsets did. Because the study included a small number of donors, the genetic and exposure-history diversity represented was limited. Incomplete sequencing was indicated by rarefaction of sorted-subset datasets, despite the large sequencing depth. Sharing across a few donors was observed for approximately 5% of naive CD4, 3.5% of naive CD8, about 2.3% of memory CD4, and around 0.4% of memory CD8 clonotypes. Only blood was sampled, and tissue TCR repertoires likely differ from those in blood. Pairwise subsampling led to the expectation that sequencing depth would affect the degree of clonotype sharing among donors. Clonotypes shared by all four sorted-subset donors showed higher generation probabilities than non-shared clonotypes.

From cysteine to phenylalanine, the CDR3 is 15 amino acids long. CDR3 DNA is the only sequence kept; it has 45 bases, read in frame from the first base. CDR1 SGHKS and CDR2 YYEKEE were looked up in the germline V gene (reference sequence). Relative to germline, V is missing 4 bases and J is missing 4 bases, with 7 bases of the junction outside any gene match. The donors were healthy, HIV-negative adults with no recently reported acute infections or vaccinations. All donors were Caucasian adults living in Nashville, Tennessee, USA. CD4+ T cells were enriched through magnetic negative selection, after which naive cells were positively selected on CD45RA and the remaining negative fraction served as the memory subset. After blood collection by leukapheresis, PBMCs were isolated using Ficoll-Histopaque density gradient centrifugation and then cryopreserved in the vapor phase of liquid nitrogen. Analytical flow cytometry was used to check the purity and quantity of every magnetically sorted T cell population. Each sorted fraction had its genomic DNA isolated and then quantified by UV absorbance on a Nanodrop 2000c.

TCR CDR3 regions were amplified from genomic DNA by multiplex PCR using the deep immunoSEQ assay. Genomic DNA extracted from each cell subset was distributed evenly over all wells of several immunoSEQ 96-well plates, and each plate served as one replicate. For sorted subsets, approximately 210 ng of genomic DNA, equivalent to 25,000 to 35,000 T cell genomes, went into each replicate PCR. Purified libraries were quantified with a Qubit 3.0 fluorometer, sized on a Bioanalyzer 2100, and re-quantified with the KAPA Library Quantification kit. Every immunoSEQ 96-well plate was sequenced on a dedicated single-read 150-cycle Illumina NextSeq 550 flow cell. Regarding the original processing steps: Because the immunoSEQ output held only junctional sequences and lacked quality scores, the filtering could not match the filtering applied to full-length reads. Sequences were annotated with PyIR, a Python wrapper for IgBLAST v1.9, and V/J genes and CDR3 were assigned using IMGT germline references. Reads with weak V/J assignments (E-value above 1e-6), missing CDR3, stop codons, out-of-frame junctions, or ambiguous translated residues were removed. V3J clonotypes were defined as sequences sharing an identical inferred V gene, J gene, and CDR3 amino acid sequence. To compute the percentage overlap between repertoires, the number of shared unique clonotypes was divided by the size of the smaller repertoire. RTK rarefaction, the Chao1 estimator, and Recon v2.1 estimates of unobserved clonotypes were used to assess repertoire richness. Generation probabilities were computed with OLGA for all TCRbeta clonotypes obtained by the gDNA method from several donors. TCRdb mirrors the immuneACCESS table, restricted to in-frame sequences. Some clones are absent from its copies; in checked studies, under half trace to an unresolved V gene, and the reason for the others is unknown. V, J and clone size are taken as reported in that table, and D and trimming were inferred from the DNA itself. In this sample the table shows about 1 million clones, approximately 76% of which occur a single time. 1.4% to 1.5% of the sample comes from the top ten.

Remarks on this clone: It lacks a known antigen. Nothing much larger sits one base from this clone, and base qualities are not available.

The receptor's source is a man in his late teens or twenties in good health. The sequencing input was memory CD4+ T cells sorted from blood. This specimen's cell subset or site label, per the study, means: CD45RA-negative fraction. The chain employs TRBV5-5 and TRBJ1-1; 10 of the junction bases match TRBD1. In nucleotide form, the sequence is TGTGCCAGCAGCCTCCTGACAGGGGGCCGCACTGAAGCTTTCTTT. This encodes CASSLLTGGRTEAFF.